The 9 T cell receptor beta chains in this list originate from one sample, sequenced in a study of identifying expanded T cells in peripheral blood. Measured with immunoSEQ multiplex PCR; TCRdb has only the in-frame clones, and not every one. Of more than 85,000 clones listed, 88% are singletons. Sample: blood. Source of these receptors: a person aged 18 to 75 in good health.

The CDR3 region has the DNA TGTGCCAGCAGCCCCAGGGGGCGGGAGCAGTACTTC. Translating it yields CASSPRGREQYF. The chain combines TRBV6-6 with TRBJ2-7; 8 bases fit TRBD1. The CDR3 sequence is 12 residues long. V was pared by 6 bases and J by 7 bases, with 5 bases of the junction left unmatched. CDR1 and CDR2 (germline): MNHNY, SVGAGI (reference sequence).

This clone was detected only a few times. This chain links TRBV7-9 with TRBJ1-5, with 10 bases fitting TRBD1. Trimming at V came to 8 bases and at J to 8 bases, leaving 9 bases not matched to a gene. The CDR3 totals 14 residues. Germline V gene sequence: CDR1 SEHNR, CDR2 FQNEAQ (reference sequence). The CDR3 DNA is TGTGCCAGCCCGCGACAGGGGGCTTTTAAGCCCCAGCATTTT. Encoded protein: CASPRQGAFKPQHF.

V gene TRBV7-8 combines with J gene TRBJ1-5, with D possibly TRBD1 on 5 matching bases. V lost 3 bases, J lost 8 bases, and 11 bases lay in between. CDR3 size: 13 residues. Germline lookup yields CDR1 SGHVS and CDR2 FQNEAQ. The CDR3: CASSLGRGKPQHF. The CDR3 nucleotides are TGTGCCAGCAGCTTGGGGCGGGGGAAGCCCCAGCATTTT. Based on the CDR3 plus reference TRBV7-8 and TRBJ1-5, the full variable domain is GAGVSQSPRYKVAKRGQDVALRCDPISGHVSLFWYQQALGQGPEFLTYFQNEAQLDKSGLPSDRFFAERPEGSVSTLKIQRTQQEDSAVYLCASSLGRGKPQHFGDGTRLSIL.

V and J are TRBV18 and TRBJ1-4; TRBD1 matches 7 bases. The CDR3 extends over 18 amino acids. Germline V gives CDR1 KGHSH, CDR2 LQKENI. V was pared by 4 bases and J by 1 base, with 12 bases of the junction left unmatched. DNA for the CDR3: TGTGCCAGCTCACTACTGCAACTCCCAGGGGGAACTAATGAAAAACTGTTTTTT. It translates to CASSLLQLPGGTNEKLFF.

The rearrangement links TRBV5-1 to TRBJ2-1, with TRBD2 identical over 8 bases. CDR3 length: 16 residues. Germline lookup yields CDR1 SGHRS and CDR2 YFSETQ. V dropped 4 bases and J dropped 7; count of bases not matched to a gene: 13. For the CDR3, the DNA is TGCGCCAGCAGCCCCCCAAGAGCGGGAGTGAGTAATGAGCAGTTCTTC. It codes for CASSPPRAGVSNEQFF.

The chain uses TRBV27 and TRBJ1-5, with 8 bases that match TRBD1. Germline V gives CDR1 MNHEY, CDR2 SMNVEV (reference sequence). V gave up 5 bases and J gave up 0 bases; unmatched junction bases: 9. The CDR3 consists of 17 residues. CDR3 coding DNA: TGTGCCAGCAGTCCCACCAGGGGGCGAATTAGCAATCAGCCCCAGCATTTT. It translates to CASSPTRGRISNQPQHF.

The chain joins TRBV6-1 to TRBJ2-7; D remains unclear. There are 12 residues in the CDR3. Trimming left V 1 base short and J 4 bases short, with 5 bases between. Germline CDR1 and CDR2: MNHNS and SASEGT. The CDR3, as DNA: TGTGCCAGCAGTGAAGTGCGGTACGAGCAGTACTTC. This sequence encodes CASSEVRYEQYF.

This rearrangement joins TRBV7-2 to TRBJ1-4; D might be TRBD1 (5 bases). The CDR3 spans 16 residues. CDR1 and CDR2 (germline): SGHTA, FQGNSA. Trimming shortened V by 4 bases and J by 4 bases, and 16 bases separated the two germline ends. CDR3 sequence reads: CASSSRDSLFNEKLFF. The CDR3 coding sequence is TGTGCCAGCAGCTCCCGAGACAGCCTATTTAATGAAAAACTGTTTTTT.

In nucleotides, the CDR3 is TGTGCCAGTAGTACCTTTGGACAGGGAGGCTACGAGCAGTACTTC. Encoded protein: CASSTFGQGGYEQYF. The rearrangement uses TRBV19 and TRBJ2-7; 8 bases agree with TRBD1. V shed 4 bases and J 3 bases; nucleotides not matched to a gene: 8. CDR3 size: 15 residues. The germline V gene has CDR1 LNHDA and CDR2 SQIVND (reference sequence).